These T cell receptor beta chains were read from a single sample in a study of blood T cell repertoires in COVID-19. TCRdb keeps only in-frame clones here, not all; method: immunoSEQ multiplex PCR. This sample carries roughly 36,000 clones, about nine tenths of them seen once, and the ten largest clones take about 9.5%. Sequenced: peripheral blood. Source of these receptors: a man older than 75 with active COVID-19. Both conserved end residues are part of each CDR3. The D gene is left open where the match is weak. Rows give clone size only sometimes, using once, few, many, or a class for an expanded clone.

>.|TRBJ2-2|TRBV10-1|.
TGCGCCAGCAGTGAGTCTCGGAACACCGGGGAGCTGTTTTTT
CASSESRNTGELFF
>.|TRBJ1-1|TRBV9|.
TGTGCCAGCAGCGTAGACCCAGATTCGAACACTGAAGCTTTCTTT
CASSVDPDSNTEAFF
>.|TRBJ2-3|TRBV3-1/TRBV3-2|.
TGTGCCAGCAGCCAAAACATCCGGCGGGTGAGACTTAGCACAGATACGCAGTATTTT
CASSQNIRRVRLSTDTQYF
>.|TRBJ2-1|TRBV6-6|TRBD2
TGTGCCAGCAGTTCCCAGGAGGGAGGGAGTGAGCAGTTCTTC
CASSSQEGGSEQFF
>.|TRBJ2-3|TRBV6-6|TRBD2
TGTGCCAGCAGTCCCTGGGGACTAGCGGGAGGGCCTACAACAGATACGCAGTATTTT
CASSPWGLAGGPTTDTQYF
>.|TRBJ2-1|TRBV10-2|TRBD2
TGCGCCAGCAGATTAGCGGGAGCAGGTTACAATGAGCAGTTCTTC
CASRLAGAGYNEQFF
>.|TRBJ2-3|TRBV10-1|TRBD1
TGCGCCAGCAGTGAGGCACCAACAGGGGGCTTGGATACGCAGTATTTT
CASSEAPTGGLDTQYF
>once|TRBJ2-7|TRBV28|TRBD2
TGTGCCAGCAGAGCTAGCGGGATGAACTACGAGCAGTACTTC
CASRASGMNYEQYF
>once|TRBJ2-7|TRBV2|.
TGTGCCAGCAGTCATCCGGGACAAACTTACGAGCAGTACTTC
CASSHPGQTYEQYF
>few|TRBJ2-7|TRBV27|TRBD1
TGTGCCAGCAGTTCGACTGTCAGGGGGCGCCCCTCCTACGAGCAGTACTTC
CASSSTVRGRPSYEQYF
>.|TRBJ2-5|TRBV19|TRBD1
TGTGCCAGTAGTCCCCGGGACAGCCAAGAGACCCAGTACTTC
CASSPRDSQETQYF
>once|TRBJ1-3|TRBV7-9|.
TGTGCCAGCACCCCCGAGGGGGACTCTGGAAACACCATATATTTT
CASTPEGDSGNTIYF
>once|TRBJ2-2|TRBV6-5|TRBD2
TGTGCCAGCAGCCAAACTAGCGACCCCGGGGAGCTGTTTTTT
CASSQTSDPGELFF
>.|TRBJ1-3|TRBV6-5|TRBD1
TGTGCCAGCACCGGGGACAGGGCTGGAAACACCATATATTTT
CASTGDRAGNTIYF
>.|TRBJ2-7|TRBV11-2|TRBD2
TGTGCCAGCAGCTCCCCCGGTGGGACTAGCGACAACTCCTACGAGCAGTACTTC
CASSSPGGTSDNSYEQYF
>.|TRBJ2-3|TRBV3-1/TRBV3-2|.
TGTGCCAGCAGCCGTAGCGAATCAGATACGCAGTATTTT
CASSRSESDTQYF
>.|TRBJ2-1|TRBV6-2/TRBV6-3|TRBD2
TGTGCCAGCAGCCCCGTCCCGGGCGGGAGACTCAACAATGAGCAGTTCTTC
CASSPVPGGRLNNEQFF
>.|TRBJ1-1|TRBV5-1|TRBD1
TGCGCCAGCAGCTCCCCAGGGGGAAACACTGAAGCTTTCTTT
CASSSPGGNTEAFF
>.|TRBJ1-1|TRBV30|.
TGTGCCTGGTCTAGGGGGATGAACACTGAAGCTTTCTTT
CAWSRGMNTEAFF
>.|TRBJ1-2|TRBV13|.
TGTGCCAGCAGCTTCAAGACAGTACCCTATGGCTACACCTTC
CASSFKTVPYGYTF
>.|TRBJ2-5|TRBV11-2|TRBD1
TGTGCCAGCAGCTCGGGACAGGGTAATAGGGAGACCCAGTACTTC
CASSSGQGNRETQYF
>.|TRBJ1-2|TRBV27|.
TGTGCCAGCAGTTCGGCCCCGGGAGGTGGCTACACCTTC
CASSSAPGGGYTF
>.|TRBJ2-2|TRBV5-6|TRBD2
TGTGCCAGCAGCACCTCTAGCGGGAAAAAAATCGGGGAGCTGTTTTTT
CASSTSSGKKIGELFF
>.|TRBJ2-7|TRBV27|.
TGTGCCAGCAGTAATCACCAGGGGTTCTACGAGCAGTACTTC
CASSNHQGFYEQYF
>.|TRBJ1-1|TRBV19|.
TGTGCCAGTAGTACTACAGGGTCTACTGAAGCTTTCTTT
CASSTTGSTEAFF
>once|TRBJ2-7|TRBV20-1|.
TGCAGTGCTAGAGATCATCCCGAGCAGTACTTC
CSARDHPEQYF
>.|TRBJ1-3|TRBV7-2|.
TGTGCCAGCAGGCTACAGGCTGGAAACACCATATATTTT
CASRLQAGNTIYF
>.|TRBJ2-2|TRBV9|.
TGTGCCAGCAGCTCTGGGGACACGAACACCGGGGAGCTGTTTTTT
CASSSGDTNTGELFF
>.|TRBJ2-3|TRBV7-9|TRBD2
TGTGCCAGCGGGCGGGAGTGGACAGATACGCAGTATTTT
CASGREWTDTQYF
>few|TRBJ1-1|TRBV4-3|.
TGCGCCAGCAGCCAAGGTCTGGGGGGGCTTAACACTGAAGCTTTCTTT
CASSQGLGGLNTEAFF
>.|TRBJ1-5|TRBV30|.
TGTGCCTGGAGTGGACAGCACAATCAGCCCCAGCATTTT
CAWSGQHNQPQHF
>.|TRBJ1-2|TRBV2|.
TGTGCCAGCCGGCCTCGGGGGTCGAACTATGGCTACACCTTC
CASRPRGSNYGYTF
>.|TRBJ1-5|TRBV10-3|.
TGTGCCATCAGTGACGGCCAGGCCGCTCAGCATTTT
CAISDGQAAQHF
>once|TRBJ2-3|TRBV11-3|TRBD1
TGTGCCAGCAGCCCGGGACAGGGGAGCACAGATACGCAGTATTTT
CASSPGQGSTDTQYF
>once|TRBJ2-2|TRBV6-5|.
TGTGCCAGCAGGGTACTCAACACCGGGGAGCTGTTTTTT
CASRVLNTGELFF
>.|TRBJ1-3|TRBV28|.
TGTGCCAGCAGTACCCTAGACAGGCGCCTCTCTGGAAACACCATATATTTT
CASSTLDRRLSGNTIYF
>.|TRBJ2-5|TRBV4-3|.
TGCGCCAGCAGCCAGGCAGGGGAGACCCAGTACTTC
CASSQAGETQYF
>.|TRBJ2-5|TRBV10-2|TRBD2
TGCGCCAGGACGACTAGCGGGAGGGTAGGACAAGAGACCCAGTACTTC
CARTTSGRVGQETQYF
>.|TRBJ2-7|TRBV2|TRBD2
TGTGCCAGCAGTGAAGGTTGGGGACTAGCGGACGAGCAGTACTTC
CASSEGWGLADEQYF
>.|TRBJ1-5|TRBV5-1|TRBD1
TGCGCCAGCAGCTTGACAGGGGCCCTTAATCAGCCCCAGCATTTT
CASSLTGALNQPQHF
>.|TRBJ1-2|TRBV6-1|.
TGTGCCAGCAGTGAACCGGTTAAGGGGTACTTCAATGGCTACACCTTC
CASSEPVKGYFNGYTF
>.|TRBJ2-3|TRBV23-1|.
TGCGCCAGCAGTGAAATCAGGCGGGACCCTCCTAGCACAGATACGCAGTATTTT
CASSEIRRDPPSTDTQYF
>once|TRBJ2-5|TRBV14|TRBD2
TGTGCCAGCAGCCCCTTAGCGGGAGGGAGACAAGAGACCCAGTACTTC
CASSPLAGGRQETQYF
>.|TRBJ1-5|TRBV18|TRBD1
TGTGCCAGCTCACCACAGCGGGACAGGGGGTCGGGGCAGCCCCAGCATTTT
CASSPQRDRGSGQPQHF
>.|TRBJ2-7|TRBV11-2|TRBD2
TGTGCCAGCAGACTTCTCCGCGGGAGGACCAGTCACGAGCAGTACTTC
CASRLLRGRTSHEQYF
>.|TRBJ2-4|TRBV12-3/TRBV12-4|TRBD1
TGTGCCAGCAGTTTGACAGGGGAAAACATTCAGTACTTC
CASSLTGENIQYF
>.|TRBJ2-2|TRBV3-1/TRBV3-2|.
TGTGCCAGCAGCCATAACCAACTGAACACCGGGGAGCTGTTTTTT
CASSHNQLNTGELFF
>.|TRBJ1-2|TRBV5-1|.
TGCGCCAGCAGCTTGGGACAGGACTATGGCTACACCTTC
CASSLGQDYGYTF
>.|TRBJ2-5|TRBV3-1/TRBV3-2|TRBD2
TGTGCCAGCAGCCAAGTGTCAGGACTAGCGGGAGGGGTAGAGACCCAGTACTTC
CASSQVSGLAGGVETQYF
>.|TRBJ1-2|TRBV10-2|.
TGCGCCAGCAGTGATTACAAAAACTATGGCTACACCTTC
CASSDYKNYGYTF
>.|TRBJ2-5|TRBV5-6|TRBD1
TGTGCCAGCAGCCGCACAGGGGTTGAAGAGACCCAGTACTTC
CASSRTGVEETQYF
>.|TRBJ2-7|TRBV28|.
TGTGCCAGCAGTTTATACCAGGGTGTCTACGAGCAGTACTTC
CASSLYQGVYEQYF